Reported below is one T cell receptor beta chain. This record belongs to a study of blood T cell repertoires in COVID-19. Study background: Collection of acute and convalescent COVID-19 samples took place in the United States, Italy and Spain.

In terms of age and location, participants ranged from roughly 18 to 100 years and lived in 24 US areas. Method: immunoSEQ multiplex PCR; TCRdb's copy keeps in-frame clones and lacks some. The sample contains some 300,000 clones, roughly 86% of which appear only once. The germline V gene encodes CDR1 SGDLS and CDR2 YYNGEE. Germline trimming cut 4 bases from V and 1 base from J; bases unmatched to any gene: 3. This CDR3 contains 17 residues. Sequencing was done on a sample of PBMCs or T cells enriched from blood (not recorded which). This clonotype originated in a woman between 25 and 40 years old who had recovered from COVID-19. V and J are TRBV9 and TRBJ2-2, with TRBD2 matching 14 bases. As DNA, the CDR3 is TGTGCCAGCAGCCTGACTAGCGGGAGGGTGAACACCGGGGAGCTGTTTTTT. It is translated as CASSLTSGRVNTGELFF.